This passage covers 27 T cell receptor beta chains from one sample sequenced in a study of shared T cell receptors in the human thymus. The method was immunoSEQ multiplex PCR; TCRdb's version includes in-frame clones alone and lacks a portion of them. The profile covers about 660,000 clones, with 80% to 90% appearing a single time and roughly 0.0094% taken by the ten largest. These data also formed part of another study, on human thymus T cells.

The sample consisted of thymocytes. These receptors were taken from a boy in the first two years of life with a congenital heart defect.

The chain carries TRBV30 and TRBJ2-7; D uncertain. The CDR3 runs 13 residues. In germline, CDR1 is GTSNPN, CDR2 SVGIG (reference sequence). V lost 4 bases to trimming and J lost 0 bases, with 10 bases between them. CDR3 sequence reads: CAWTTRSSYEQYF. The CDR3 DNA is TGTGCCTGGACCACGCGGAGCTCCTACGAGCAGTACTTC.

The chain recombines TRBV7-9 with TRBJ2-7; 9 bases align to TRBD2. Germline lookup yields CDR1 SEHNR and CDR2 FQNEAQ (reference sequence). The CDR3 runs 16 residues. V trimming: 3 bases; J trimming: 6 bases; junction bases outside the gene matches: 12. The CDR3 nucleotides read TGTGCCAGCAGCTTTAATTCCAGCGGGAGGAGTTTCGAGCAGTACTTC. As protein: CASSFNSSGRSFEQYF.

CDR3 in DNA: TGCAGCGTTCTTTCGACTAGCGGGAGAGTTTCGAACACCGGGGAGCTGTTTTTT. Its protein product is CSVLSTSGRVSNTGELFF. J is TRBJ2-2 and V is TRBV29-1; TRBD2 aligns across 12 bases. The germline gives CDR1 SQVTM, CDR2 ANQGSEA. This CDR3 is 18 amino acids long. The V segment lost 5 bases and the J segment 0 bases; nucleotides outside the gene matches: 10.

V usage is TRBV11-1 and J usage is TRBJ1-2, with a weak D call TRBD1 (5 bases). CDR3 length equals 14 residues. The V gene lost 5 bases and the J gene lost 7 bases, with 17 bases spanning the gap. The germline V gene has CDR1 SGHAT and CDR2 FQDESV (reference sequence). CDR3 sequence: CASSQGEEGGGYTF. The DNA of the CDR3 is TGTGCCAGCAGCCAAGGGGAGGAGGGAGGTGGCTACACCTTC.

This chain links TRBV2 with TRBJ2-2; D gene uncertain. Germline-derived CDR1 and CDR2 are SNHLY and FYNNEI. V lost 2 bases and J lost 5, with 6 bases in between. CDR3 size: 13 residues. The CDR3 here is CASSESQTGELFF. CDR3 nucleotides: TGTGCCAGCAGTGAATCCCAGACCGGGGAGCTGTTTTTT. Full variable domain (remainder filled in from reference TRBV2 and TRBJ2-2): EPEVTQTPSHQVTQMGQEVILRCVPISNHLYFYWYRQILGQKVEFLVSFYNNEISEKSEIFDDQFSVERPDGSNFTLKIRSTKLEDSAMYFCASSESQTGELFFGEGSRLTVL.

The chain has TRBV30 and TRBJ2-7, with a tentative D call TRBD2 (6 bases). This CDR3 has 15 residues. Germline V lookup: CDR1 GTSNPN, CDR2 SVGIG (reference sequence). The V end lost 4 bases, the J end lost 4 bases, and 20 bases lay between the germline ends. CDR3 coding DNA: TGTGCCTGGACCCGTTCAAAGGGAGGCAAATACGAGCAGTACTTC. Amino acid sequence: CAWTRSKGGKYEQYF.

This CDR3 reads CASSQRRDATNEKLFF. As DNA, the CDR3 is TGCGCCAGCAGCCAGCGGAGGGACGCAACTAATGAAAAACTGTTTTTT. The chain has TRBV4-3 and TRBJ1-4, with a tentative D call TRBD1 (5 bases). The germline V gene has CDR1 LGHNA and CDR2 YSLEER. The CDR3 spans 16 residues. Trimming cost V 3 bases and J 0 bases, with 11 bases left between them.

CDR3 protein: CATSRPSSGQANEQFF. The CDR3 nucleotides are TGTGCCACCAGCAGACCGTCAAGCGGGCAAGCCAATGAGCAGTTCTTC. The gene calls are TRBV15 and TRBJ2-1; D perhaps matches TRBD2 (6 bases). V lost 2 bases and J lost 6, with 17 bases in between. Per the germline V gene, CDR1 is LNHNV and CDR2 is YYDKDF (reference sequence). The CDR3 spans 16 residues. Full variable domain (remainder filled in from reference TRBV15 and TRBJ2-1): DAMVIQNPRYQVTQFGKPVTLSCSQTLNHNVMYWYQQKSSQAPKLLFHYYDKDFNNEADTPDNFQSRRPNTSFCFLDIRSPGLGDTAMYLCATSRPSSGQANEQFFGPGTRLTVL.

The rearrangement links TRBV2 to TRBJ2-5; 9 bases map to TRBD2. V lost 7 bases, J lost 11 bases, and 5 bases stayed unmatched. Germline values: CDR1 SNHLY, CDR2 FYNNEI. There are 11 residues in the CDR3. CDR3 protein: CASKSSGVQYF. The CDR3 DNA reads as TGTGCCAGCAAATCTAGCGGGGTGCAGTACTTC.

The rearrangement joins TRBV7-9 to TRBJ1-1, with TRBD1 identical over 9 bases. J was trimmed by 7 bases and V by 5 bases; bases with no gene match: 5. The CDR3 is made up of 13 amino acids. Germline V gene sequence: CDR1 SEHNR, CDR2 FQNEAQ (reference sequence). CDR3 in amino acids: CASSPRDRDEAFF. CDR3 sequence (DNA): TGTGCCAGCAGCCCCAGGGACAGGGATGAAGCTTTCTTT.

J is TRBJ1-3 and V is TRBV4-2; D might be TRBD1 (5 bases). Per germline, CDR1 LGHNA and CDR2 YNFKEQ. The CDR3 is 17 residues long. V lost 3 bases and J lost 2, with 17 bases in between. This chain's CDR3 is CASSQPGTSAPGNTIYF. The CDR3 DNA is TGTGCCAGCAGCCAGCCCGGGACTTCTGCCCCTGGAAACACCATATATTTT.

The rearrangement uses TRBV19 and TRBJ2-3; 8 bases agree with TRBD1. The CDR3 is 15 residues long. V lost 8 bases, J lost 7 bases, and 14 bases stayed unmatched. Germline V CDR1 and CDR2: LNHDA, SQIVND (reference sequence). For the CDR3, the DNA is TGTGCCAGTCAAGGGGAGGACAGGGACCGTTATACGCAGTATTTT. Translated, it gives CASQGEDRDRYTQYF.

The rearrangement joins TRBV7-2 to TRBJ1-5, with D possibly matching TRBD1 (6 bases). The germline gives CDR1 SGHTA, CDR2 FQGNSA. Trimming removed 5 bases at V and 4 bases at J, with 18 bases between. The CDR3 contains 16 residues. Here the CDR3 DNA reads TGTGCCAGCAGCCCAGATTCTACAGGGAAAAATCAGCCCCAGCATTTT. Residues: CASSPDSTGKNQPQHF.

The chain recombines TRBV4-1 with TRBJ2-7; weak D call: TRBD2 (6 bases). The V end lost 5 bases, the J end lost 0 bases, and 14 bases lay between the germline ends. There are 15 residues in the CDR3. From germline, CDR1 is MGHRA and CDR2 YSYEKL. CDR3 loop: CASSSQQEGSYEQYF. CDR3 DNA sequence: TGCGCCAGCAGCTCGCAACAGGAGGGCTCCTACGAGCAGTACTTC.

This rearrangement joins TRBV28 to TRBJ2-7, with 8 bases aligning to TRBD2. The J segment lost 9 bases and the V segment lost 0 bases, leaving 16 bases of the junction unmatched. The CDR3 is made up of 17 amino acids. Germline loops: CDR1 MDHEN, CDR2 SYDVKM. CDR3 amino acids: CASSLWDRASGLRWQYF. In DNA, the CDR3 is TGTGCCAGCAGTTTATGGGACCGGGCTAGCGGGCTGCGCTGGCAGTACTTC.

The chain employs TRBV5-1 and TRBJ2-6; 10 nucleotides line up with TRBD1. The CDR3 is made up of 21 amino acids. CDR1 is SGHRS, CDR2 YFSETQ, per germline. V shed 3 bases, J shed 0 bases, and the junction held 15 bases outside the gene matches. CDR3 in amino acids: CASSSPRVTGGGYSGANVLTF. DNA of the CDR3: TGCGCCAGCAGCTCCCCCCGGGTGACAGGGGGCGGTTACTCTGGGGCCAACGTCCTGACTTTC.

This chain links TRBV4-3 with TRBJ2-1; 8 bases map to TRBD2. The junction had 18 bases not matched to a gene; V was cut back by 0 bases and J by 5 bases. Germline V gives CDR1 LGHNA, CDR2 YSLEER. This CDR3 has 20 residues. The CDR3 DNA follows: TGCGCCAGCAGCCAAGAAGGGAGAGCGGGAGCCTGTTTCTGTAACAATGAGCAGTTCTTC. Its protein is CASSQEGRAGACFCNNEQFF.

The chain is built from TRBV2 and TRBJ1-2, with TRBD1 matching over 11 bases. The germline gives CDR1 SNHLY, CDR2 FYNNEI. The J segment lost 4 bases and the V segment lost 2 bases, leaving 9 bases of the junction unmatched. This CDR3 is 17 amino acids long. The DNA for the CDR3 is TGTGCCAGCAGTGAAAAGTTCCCGGGACAGGGGGGCTATGGCTACACCTTC. This encodes CASSEKFPGQGGYGYTF.

This chain links TRBV4-2 with TRBJ2-5; 10 bases line up with TRBD2. Germline trimming cut 4 bases from V and 9 bases from J; bases unmatched to any gene: 14. Germline V gene data show CDR1 as LGHNA and CDR2 as YNFKEQ. This CDR3 is 16 amino acids long. CDR3 coding DNA: TGTGCCAGCAGCCCTTGGGAGAAGCGGGGGGGCACGGCCCAGTACTTC. Translation gives CASSPWEKRGGTAQYF.

The V call is TRBV21-1, the J call TRBJ1-3; the table's D call TRBD1 went unverified against the DNA. TRBV21-1 is a pseudogene locus. There are 15 residues in the CDR3. CDR3 sequence: CASSKPQGDGNTIYF. CDR3 DNA sequence: TGTGCCAGCAGCAAACCACAGGGGGACGGAAACACCATATATTTT.

The sample holds one count of this clone. The chain has TRBV7-6 and TRBJ2-1; TRBD2 agrees at 7 bases. The CDR3 contains 15 residues. V was pared by 5 bases and J by 6 bases, with 10 bases of the junction left unmatched. The V gene's germline CDR1 is SGHVS and CDR2 FNYEAQ. CDR3 protein: CASSPLLWEGNEQFF. CDR3 in DNA: TGTGCCAGCAGCCCGCTTCTGTGGGAGGGCAATGAGCAGTTCTTC.

The chain joins TRBV5-5 to TRBJ2-1; 13 bases are shared with TRBD2. Trimming removed 2 bases from V and 8 bases from J; junction bases left unmatched: 10. The CDR3 sequence is 17 residues long. Germline CDR1 SGHKS, CDR2 YYEKEE (reference sequence). The DNA for the CDR3 is TGTGCCAGCAGCTTCGGGACTAGCGGGACCTCTTTGGATGAGCAGTTCTTC. It specifies CASSFGTSGTSLDEQFF. The full variable domain, its missing parts supplied by reference TRBV5-5 and TRBJ2-1, is DAGVTQSPTHLIKTRGQQVTLRCSPISGHKSVSWYQQVLGQGPQFIFQYYEKEERGRGNFPDRFSARQFPNYSSELNVNALLLGDSALYLCASSFGTSGTSLDEQFFGPGTRLTVL.

This clone was found a few times. The rearrangement uses TRBV28 and TRBJ1-2, with TRBD1 matching over 8 bases. The CDR3 is made up of 12 amino acids. The germline V gene encodes CDR1 MDHEN and CDR2 SYDVKM. V lost 6 bases, J lost 6 bases, and 3 bases stayed unmatched. CDR3 region: CASSTGGDGYTF. The CDR3, as DNA: TGTGCCAGCAGCACAGGGGGGGATGGCTACACCTTC.

The chain carries TRBV7-2 and TRBJ1-6; TRBD1 might be the D (5 bases). This CDR3 has 19 residues. V lost 1 base to trimming and J lost 7 bases, with 23 bases between them. Germline V lookup: CDR1 SGHTA, CDR2 FQGNSA. The CDR3 spells CASSLERAGTNPLNSPLHF. The CDR3 bases are TGTGCCAGCAGCTTAGAGCGGGCGGGGACGAATCCTCTAAATTCACCCCTCCACTTT.

In this sample, this clone turned up a few times. The gene calls are TRBV6-5 and TRBJ2-1; TRBD2 matches 11 bases. Germline lookup yields CDR1 MNHEY and CDR2 SVGAGI. The CDR3 loop spans 16 amino acids. The V segment lost 4 bases and the J segment 1 base; nucleotides outside the gene matches: 3. CDR3 protein: CASSLSSGGSYNEQFF. CDR3 bases: TGTGCCAGCAGTTTGTCTAGCGGGGGGTCCTACAATGAGCAGTTCTTC.

The chain employs TRBV5-4 and TRBJ1-6, with 9 bases matching TRBD1. The germline V gene has CDR1 SGHNT and CDR2 YYREEE (reference sequence). CDR3 length equals 17 residues. Trimming cost V 5 bases and J 3 bases; bases outside gene matches: 9. This CDR3 reads CASRRGTGSLYNSPLHF. The CDR3 coding sequence is TGTGCCAGCAGACGAGGGACAGGGAGCCTCTATAATTCACCCCTCCACTTT.

The rearrangement uses TRBV19 and TRBJ1-5; D may be TRBD1 (5 bases). Germline V gene data show CDR1 as LNHDA and CDR2 as SQIVND (reference sequence). The V end lost 3 bases, the J end lost 1 base, and 10 bases lay between the germline ends. The CDR3 is 15 residues long. The CDR3 coding sequence is TGTGCCAGTAGTATCCTAAGACAGAGCAATCAGCCCCAGCATTTT. Its protein is CASSILRQSNQPQHF.